Following are 18 T cell receptor beta chains from one sample sequenced in a study of beta chain features in type 1 diabetes. Reverse transcription of all isolated RNA meant that expressed TCRB transcripts were sequenced. The data were produced by immunoSEQ multiplex PCR, yet TCRdb's version contains in-frame clones alone and is incomplete. This table holds about 410,000 clones, approximately 14% found once. Sequenced input: naive CD4+ T cells from blood. The receptors originated from a man aged 25-45 years in good health.

The sample holds a few counts of this clone. The sample carries other DNA sequences with the same CDR3. The chain recombines TRBV30 with TRBJ2-1; D possibly corresponds to TRBD2 (7 bases). The germline CDR1 and CDR2 sequences are GTSNPN and SVGIG (reference sequence). V was cut by 1 base and J by 4 bases, with 11 bases left in between. The CDR3 has 14 residues. The CDR3 coding sequence is TGTGCCTGGAGTGGGAGCGGGACATACAATGAGCAGTTCTTC. Translation gives CAWSGSGTYNEQFF.

The chain is built from TRBV29-1 and TRBJ2-2; D might be TRBD1 or TRBD2, each matching 5 bases. With 7 bases removed from V and 1 base from J, the gap between germline ends came to 16 bases. This CDR3 is 15 amino acids long. From germline, CDR1 is SQVTM and CDR2 ANQGSEA. CDR3 amino acids: CSASHGTGNTGELFF. CDR3 bases: TGCAGCGCTTCCCACGGGACGGGGAACACCGGGGAGCTGTTTTTT.

This clone was found a few times. The chain joins TRBV4-3 to TRBJ1-6; the D gene is possibly TRBD1 (6 bases). V was trimmed by 0 bases and J by 0 bases, leaving 9 bases between them. This CDR3 region has 17 residues. CDR1 is LGHNA and CDR2 is YSLEER in the germline V gene. Here the CDR3 reads CASSQDRGSSYNSPLHF. DNA of the CDR3: TGCGCCAGCAGCCAAGATAGGGGGAGCTCCTATAATTCACCCCTCCACTTT.

The chain uses TRBV2 and TRBJ2-1; possibly TRBD2 for D (5 bases). Trimming shortened V by 8 bases and J by 4 bases, and 9 bases separated the two germline ends. CDR3 length: 12 amino acids. Germline lookup yields CDR1 SNHLY and CDR2 FYNNEI. The CDR3 DNA is TGTGCCAGCCAGGACTGGTACAATGAGCAGTTCTTC. Protein: CASQDWYNEQFF.

This sequence joins TRBV29-1 and TRBJ1-1; 11 bases are shared with TRBD1. The CDR3 runs 12 residues. Germline CDR1 SQVTM, CDR2 ANQGSEA. Here the CDR3 reads CSGGQGAGEAFF. The DNA of the CDR3 is TGCAGTGGTGGACAGGGGGCGGGTGAAGCTTTCTTT.

This clone was counted a few times. The rearrangement links TRBV5-1 to TRBJ2-7; 13 nucleotides match TRBD2. The V segment lost 3 bases and the J segment 4 bases; nucleotides outside the gene matches: 4. The CDR3 extends over 15 amino acids. The germline gives CDR1 SGHRS, CDR2 YFSETQ. As DNA, the CDR3 is TGCGCCAGCAGCTCCGGACTAGCGGGGGATTACGAGCAGTACTTC. Translating it yields CASSSGLAGDYEQYF.

The chain has TRBV11-2 and TRBJ2-3, with TRBD2 as a possible D gene (5 bases). Germline lookup yields CDR1 SGHAT and CDR2 FQNNGV. This CDR3 is 15 amino acids long. Trimming pared 5 bases from V and 5 bases from J, leaving 17 bases between. CDR3 residues: CASSQWVLGGDTQYF. The CDR3 DNA sequence: TGTGCCAGCAGCCAGTGGGTTCTAGGAGGAGATACGCAGTATTTT.

This clone was counted a few times. V usage is TRBV7-9 and J usage is TRBJ2-2; no clear D gene. V was shortened by 5 bases and J by 8 bases, with 6 bases between the two germline ends. Looked up from germline, CDR1 is SEHNR and CDR2 is FQNEAQ (reference sequence). CDR3 length: 11 amino acids. The CDR3 bases are TGTGCCAGCAGCCCATTAGGGGAGCTGTTTTTT. Residues: CASSPLGELFF.

There are a few counts of this clone. The V and J genes are TRBV14 and TRBJ1-2; the D is unclear. The CDR3 spans 12 residues. The V gene lost 1 base and the J gene lost 7 bases, with 7 bases spanning the gap. The germline V gene has CDR1 SGHDN and CDR2 FVKESK. CDR3 DNA: TGTGCCAGCAGCCAAGGGTACTCTGGCTACACCTTC. The encoded protein is CASSQGYSGYTF. The full variable domain, with the rest looked up from reference TRBV14 and TRBJ1-2, is EAGVTQFPSHSVIEKGQTVTLRCDPISGHDNLYWYRRVMGKEIKFLLHFVKESKQDESGMPNNRFLAERTGGTYSTLKVQPAELEDSGVYFCASSQGYSGYTFGSGTRLTVV.

This clone was recorded only once. The V call is TRBV7-6, the J call TRBJ2-5; D is ambiguous. Deletions cut 2 bases from V and 2 bases from J, with 6 bases between. This CDR3 contains 13 residues. Germline CDR1 SGHVS, CDR2 FNYEAQ. The CDR3 region has the DNA TGTGCCAGCAGCTTATTTGGTCAAGAGACCCAGTACTTC. Its protein product is CASSLFGQETQYF.

This clone was seen only a few times. The chain joins TRBV19 to TRBJ2-5; possible D gene TRBD1, 6 bases. The CDR3 extends over 14 amino acids. The V end lost 3 bases, the J end lost 1 base, and 9 bases lay between the germline ends. Per germline, CDR1 LNHDA and CDR2 SQIVND (reference sequence). The DNA of the CDR3 is TGTGCCAGTAGTATTACAGGGACCCAAGAGACCCAGTACTTC. Its protein is CASSITGTQETQYF. Supplemented by reference TRBV19 and TRBJ2-5, the full variable domain reads DGGITQSPKYLFRKEGQNVTLSCEQNLNHDAMYWYRQDPGQGLRLIYYSQIVNDFQKGDIAEGYSVSREKKESFPLTVTSAQKNPTAFYLCASSITGTQETQYFGPGTRLLVL.

V and J are TRBV28 and TRBJ1-1; no definite D call. From germline, CDR1 is MDHEN and CDR2 SYDVKM. V shed 3 bases and J shed 0 bases, with 11 bases lying between them. The CDR3 runs 15 residues. CDR3 nucleotide sequence: TGTGCCAGCAGTTTCTCCGGACGGATGAACACTGAAGCTTTCTTT. It yields the protein CASSFSGRMNTEAFF. Using reference TRBV28 and TRBJ1-1 for the parts outside the CDR3, the full variable domain is DVKVTQSSRYLVKRTGEKVFLECVQDMDHENMFWYRQDPGLGLRLIYFSYDVKMKEKGDIPEGYSVSREKKERFSLILESASTNQTSMYLCASSFSGRMNTEAFFGQGTRLTVV.

This clone has a handful of counts. The chain is built from TRBV5-4 and TRBJ2-1; D perhaps matches TRBD2 (6 bases). Trimming left V 3 bases short and J 5 bases short, with 15 bases between. This CDR3 comprises 15 residues. Germline loops: CDR1 SGHNT, CDR2 YYREEE (reference sequence). The CDR3 region has the DNA TGTGCCAGCAGCTGGCGGGATCCGTCAGACAATGAGCAGTTCTTC. The encoded protein is CASSWRDPSDNEQFF. Drawing the rest from reference TRBV5-4 and TRBJ2-1, the complete variable domain is ETGVTQSPTHLIKTRGQQVTLRCSSQSGHNTVSWYQQALGQGPQFIFQYYREEENGRGNFPPRFSGLQFPNYSSELNVNALELDDSALYLCASSWRDPSDNEQFFGPGTRLTVL.

This clone was detected a few times. V gene TRBV30 combines with J gene TRBJ2-1, with TRBD2 as a possible D gene (5 bases). Germline CDR1 reads GTSNPN; CDR2 reads SVGIG (reference sequence). V lost 1 base, J lost 4 bases, and 11 bases lay in between. The CDR3 length is 14 residues. Written as DNA, the CDR3 is TGTGCCTGGAGTGGCGGGTCCCAATACAATGAGCAGTTCTTC. This encodes CAWSGGSQYNEQFF.

The chain uses TRBV6-5 and TRBJ2-5, with D uncertain. The V gene's germline CDR1 is MNHEY and CDR2 SVGAGI. V gave up 6 bases and J gave up 3 bases, with 2 bases separating them. The CDR3 has 10 amino acids. The CDR3 here is CASRKETQYF. In nucleotides, the CDR3 is TGTGCCAGCAGGAAAGAGACCCAGTACTTC.

A few counts support this clone. The V gene is TRBV11-2, the J gene TRBJ2-2; D unresolved. This CDR3 has 12 residues. Germline CDR1 reads SGHAT; CDR2 reads FQNNGV. Trimming removed 1 base from V and 7 bases from J, with 4 bases in between. The CDR3 DNA is TGTGCCAGCAGCTTAGGGGTCGGGGAGCTGTTTTTT. It is translated as CASSLGVGELFF.

This clone has more than one count but fewer than ten. This sequence joins TRBV11-2 and TRBJ2-2; the D gene is possibly TRBD2 (5 bases). Trimming left V 1 base short and J 5 bases short, with 5 bases between. The CDR3 loop spans 13 amino acids. Looked up from germline, CDR1 is SGHAT and CDR2 is FQNNGV. CDR3 amino acids: CASSLGGTGELFF. CDR3 sequence (DNA): TGTGCCAGCAGCTTAGGAGGGACCGGGGAGCTGTTTTTT.

There are a few counts of this clone. The chain couples TRBV2 to TRBJ2-1; D remains ambiguous. Between the trimmed V and J ends, which lost 4 bases and 10 bases, there was a span of 8 bases. The CDR3 is 11 residues long. Germline CDR1 and CDR2: SNHLY and FYNNEI. The CDR3 spells CASSVSREQFF. The CDR3 DNA reads as TGTGCCAGCAGTGTGTCCCGGGAGCAGTTCTTC.